These 22 T cell receptor beta chains share one sample of origin, sequenced in a study of control samples from healthy donors and cancer patients. Produced via immunoSEQ multiplex PCR; TCRdb's table is partial and in-frame only. The repertoire holds 70,000 or so clones, with over 75% as singletons. The sample taken for sequencing was blood. The receptor set was obtained from a man aged 45-65 years in good health.

The genes are TRBV19 and TRBJ1-1; D call uncertain. The V gene lost 3 bases and the J gene lost 1 base, with 9 bases spanning the gap. Per germline, CDR1 LNHDA and CDR2 SQIVND (reference sequence). This CDR3 has 14 amino acids. CDR3 sequence: CASSIARENTEAFF. CDR3 in DNA: TGTGCCAGTAGTATCGCTCGGGAGAACACTGAAGCTTTCTTT.

The genes are TRBV15 and TRBJ2-3; D ambiguous. V dropped 1 base and J dropped 5 bases, with 19 bases sitting between them. CDR1 LNHNV and CDR2 YYDKDF come from the germline V gene (reference sequence). The CDR3 extends over 17 amino acids. CDR3 bases: TGTGCCACCAGCAGAGGAGTTAGCCTTCCTCCGGGAGATACGCAGTATTTT. The encoded protein is CATSRGVSLPPGDTQYF.

The chain employs TRBV6-2 or TRBV6-3 and TRBJ2-5; D is unresolved. The length of the CDR3 is 15 residues. The ends were cut back, 6 bases at V and 2 bases at J, with 16 bases in the middle. CDR1 is MNHEY and CDR2 is SVGEGT in the germline V gene. The DNA of the CDR3 is TGTGCCAGCAGCACCCACACGGATCTACAAGAGACCCAGTACTTC. Translated: CASSTHTDLQETQYF.

This chain uses TRBV15 with TRBJ2-5; 7 bases fit TRBD2. Germline V gene sequence: CDR1 LNHNV, CDR2 YYDKDF (reference sequence). J lost 2 bases, V lost 0 bases, and 3 bases had no gene match. The CDR3 contains 15 residues. The CDR3 is CATSREGGLQETQYF. The CDR3 nucleotides are TGTGCCACCAGCAGAGAGGGAGGGCTGCAAGAGACCCAGTACTTC. The full variable domain, its missing parts supplied by reference TRBV15 and TRBJ2-5, is DAMVIQNPRYQVTQFGKPVTLSCSQTLNHNVMYWYQQKSSQAPKLLFHYYDKDFNNEADTPDNFQSRRPNTSFCFLDIRSPGLGDTAMYLCATSREGGLQETQYFGPGTRLLVL.

The J gene is TRBJ2-7, the V gene TRBV6-1; D is unclear. This CDR3 region has 15 residues. V was trimmed by 1 base and J by 6 bases, leaving 16 bases between them. Germline CDR1 MNHNS, CDR2 SASEGT. CDR3 loop: CASSEGVTQAAEQYF. Here the CDR3 DNA reads TGTGCCAGCAGTGAAGGGGTTACGCAGGCGGCCGAGCAGTACTTC.

The CDR3 coding sequence is TGTGCCAGCAGTTTAAGCGACGGAGCTAACTATGGCTACACCTTC. Translated: CASSLSDGANYGYTF. This rearrangement joins TRBV2 to TRBJ1-2; D unresolved. Germline CDR1 is SNHLY and CDR2 is FYNNEI. The CDR3 runs to 15 residues. Trimming shortened V by 5 bases and J by 0 bases, and 13 bases separated the two germline ends. The variable domain in full, with the rest retrieved from reference TRBV2 and TRBJ1-2, is EPEVTQTPSHQVTQMGQEVILRCVPISNHLYFYWYRQILGQKVEFLVSFYNNEISEKSEIFDDQFSVERPDGSNFTLKIRSTKLEDSAMYFCASSLSDGANYGYTFGSGTRLTVV.

This clone was detected only once. The rearrangement joins TRBV29-1 to TRBJ2-3; TRBD2 might be the D (5 bases). The V and J ends lost 6 bases and 0 bases respectively, with 7 bases between them. Per the germline V gene, CDR1 is SQVTM and CDR2 is ANQGSEA. The CDR3 is 12 residues long. The CDR3 DNA sequence: TGCAGCGTCGGGGTTAGCACAGATACGCAGTATTTT. Residues: CSVGVSTDTQYF.

CDR3 loop: CASSPRSSRTPRRSTDTQYF. The DNA for the CDR3 is TGTGCCAGCAGTCCCAGGTCTAGCCGTACCCCCAGGAGGAGCACAGATACGCAGTATTTT. The V and J genes are TRBV6-6 and TRBJ2-3, with D perhaps matching TRBD2 (5 bases). Germline values: CDR1 MNHNY, CDR2 SVGAGI (reference sequence). With 5 bases removed from V and 0 bases from J, the gap between germline ends came to 27 bases. The CDR3 contains 20 residues.

This CDR3 reads CARTVTGANVLTF. CDR3 nucleotide sequence: TGTGCCAGGACAGTTACCGGGGCCAACGTCCTGACTTTC. The rearrangement joins TRBV2 to TRBJ2-6; maybe TRBD1 (5 bases). The V and J ends lost 9 bases and 4 bases respectively, with 10 bases between them. Germline loops: CDR1 SNHLY, CDR2 FYNNEI. This CDR3 has 13 residues.

V and J are TRBV21-1 and TRBJ2-7; TRBD1, the table's D call, lacks a check against the DNA. TRBV21-1 is assigned pseudogene status. The CDR3 has 16 residues. DNA of the CDR3: TGTGCCAGCAGCAAAGTGGTTGTTGCAGAAGACTACGAGCAGTACTTC. This codes for CASSKVVVAEDYEQYF.

This clone has a handful of counts. The rearrangement links TRBV9 to TRBJ2-3, with a weak D call TRBD1 (5 bases). Per the germline V gene, CDR1 is SGDLS and CDR2 is YYNGEE. This CDR3 comprises 15 residues. The V and J ends lost 0 bases and 2 bases respectively, with 10 bases between them. DNA for the CDR3: TGTGCCAGCAGCGTAGAAGGGGTTGACACAGATACGCAGTATTTT. Its protein is CASSVEGVDTDTQYF.

The chain uses TRBV27 and TRBJ1-6; the D is unclear. Germline V lookup: CDR1 MNHEY, CDR2 SMNVEV (reference sequence). This CDR3 has 15 amino acids. Trimming took 3 bases from V and 7 from J, leaving 13 bases between them. DNA of the CDR3: TGTGCCAGCAGTTTTGGGCAGGCTCCAAATTCACCCCTCCACTTT. It yields the protein CASSFGQAPNSPLHF.

This chain joins TRBV6-2 or TRBV6-3 and TRBJ1-1; tentatively, D is TRBD1 (6 bases). Germline loops: CDR1 MNHEY, CDR2 SVGEGT. V shed 1 base and J shed 3 bases, with 18 bases lying between them. The CDR3 loop spans 17 amino acids. CDR3 coding DNA: TGTGCCAGCAGTTACTTCCCGACAGGAAAACGGGACACTGAAGCTTTCTTT. It specifies CASSYFPTGKRDTEAFF.

V usage is TRBV19 and J usage is TRBJ2-1; 10 bases are shared with TRBD2. Trimming took 4 bases from V and 8 from J; bases not matched to a gene: 5. CDR1 and CDR2 (germline): LNHDA, SQIVND (reference sequence). CDR3 size: 14 residues. CDR3 sequence: CASSSLAGAHEQFF. The CDR3 region has the DNA TGTGCCAGTAGTAGCCTAGCGGGAGCCCATGAGCAGTTCTTC.

The chain couples TRBV7-2 to TRBJ2-5; 7 positions agree with TRBD1. In germline, CDR1 is SGHTA, CDR2 FQGNSA. J lost 1 base, V lost 5 bases, and 4 bases had no gene match. This CDR3 spans 14 amino acids. The CDR3 bases are TGTGCCAGCAGCCAAGACAGGGTCCAAGAGACCCAGTACTTC. Encoded protein: CASSQDRVQETQYF.

The chain combines TRBV2 with TRBJ2-7; 7 nucleotides line up with TRBD1. The CDR3 totals 13 residues. Germline CDR1 and CDR2: SNHLY and FYNNEI. Trimming took 8 bases from V and 0 from J; bases not matched to a gene: 4. In nucleotides, the CDR3 is TGTGCCAGCGGGACAGTATTCTCCTACGAGCAGTACTTC. Translated: CASGTVFSYEQYF.

The J gene is TRBJ2-7, the V gene TRBV7-3, with 8 bases lining up with TRBD1. The trim removed 0 bases at V and 3 bases at J, leaving 13 bases unmatched. The germline V gene has CDR1 SGHTA and CDR2 FQGTGA. The CDR3 is made up of 18 amino acids. The DNA for the CDR3 is TGTGCCAGCAGCTTAACAGGGAGGATCTCGGGACAGGACTACGAGCAGTACTTC. Translation gives CASSLTGRISGQDYEQYF.

The V gene is TRBV28, the J gene TRBJ2-7; 7 bases fit TRBD1. The V segment lost 5 bases and the J segment 4 bases; nucleotides outside the gene matches: 11. The CDR3 is 15 residues long. Per germline, CDR1 MDHEN and CDR2 SYDVKM. The CDR3 DNA reads as TGTGCCAGCAGTGGGGACAGCCTTCCGTCTTACGAGCAGTACTTC. The encoded protein is CASSGDSLPSYEQYF.

The chain recombines TRBV28 with TRBJ1-1, with a possible D match to TRBD1 (6 bases). This CDR3 region has 14 residues. The V and J ends lost 5 bases and 0 bases respectively, with 10 bases between them. CDR1 MDHEN and CDR2 SYDVKM come from the germline V gene. The CDR3 DNA follows: TGTGCCAGCAGTAAGGACAGAGTGAACACTGAAGCTTTCTTT. It specifies CASSKDRVNTEAFF.

The V call is TRBV14, the J call TRBJ1-6; tentatively, D is TRBD1 (5 bases). Trimming shortened V by 1 base and J by 8 bases, and 6 bases separated the two germline ends. The CDR3 spans 13 residues. Per the germline V gene, CDR1 is SGHDN and CDR2 is FVKESK. CDR3 amino acids: CASSQGGYSPLHF. The CDR3 DNA sequence: TGTGCCAGCAGCCAAGGGGGGTATTCACCCCTCCACTTT.

The genes are TRBV10-3 and TRBJ1-1; D unclear. V lost 6 bases and J lost 2, with 13 bases in between. The CDR3 loop spans 14 amino acids. Germline CDR1 is ENHRY and CDR2 is SYGVKD. CDR3 in DNA: TGTGCCATCAGGAGCACAGAATTTAACACTGAAGCTTTCTTT. Translating gives CAIRSTEFNTEAFF.

The chain employs TRBV5-3 and TRBJ1-1; TRBD1 might be the D (5 bases). TRBV5-3 is filed as an ORF, its function uncertain. This CDR3 region has 10 residues. V dropped 10 bases and J dropped 10 bases, with 14 bases sitting between them. CDR3 coding DNA: TGTGCCGAACGACAGTCAGGAGCTTTCTTT. Protein product: CAERQSGAFF.